This T cell receptor beta chain was sequenced in a study of cytomegalovirus exposure and HLA in healthy donors. Looking at the study overall: A previous analysis identified approximately 120 million unique TCR beta sequences derived from around 180 million T cells.

In the case of this clone: What it binds is not known.

Both 60 Vbeta primers and 13 Jbeta primers went into the PCR. Produced via immunoSEQ multiplex PCR; TCRdb's table is partial and in-frame only. The sample holds 150,000 to 200,000 clones, around three quarters seen once. V lost 10 bases, J lost 12 bases, and 7 bases stayed unmatched. Per germline, CDR1 LNHDA and CDR2 SQIVND (reference sequence). The CDR3 runs 10 residues. Findings and limits, study-wide: Within an earlier analysis, most TCR beta V segments proved productive either about 90% or about 30% of the time.

This sequence was found in a woman between 40 and 55 years old in good health and CMV-seronegative. The sequenced sample consisted of PBMCs. V gene TRBV19 combines with J gene TRBJ1-1; 8 nucleotides line up with TRBD1. DNA for the CDR3: TGTGCCATGAAGCAGGGGGCTTCTTTCTTT. This translates into CAMKQGASFF. The full variable domain, its missing parts supplied by reference TRBV19 and TRBJ1-1, is DGGITQSPKYLFRKEGQNVTLSCEQNLNHDAMYWYRQDPGQGLRLIYYSQIVNDFQKGDIAEGYSVSREKKESFPLTVTSAQKNPTAFYLCAMKQGASFFGQGTRLTVV.